This is a list of T cell receptor beta chains from one sample in a study of shared clonotypes between healthy human individuals. Here immunoSEQ multiplex PCR was the method, and the copy in TCRdb shows in-frame clones only, minus some. This table has 2 million to 2.5 million clones, 85% to 95% appearing once. Source material: naive CD4+ T cells sorted from blood. The receptor source for this set is a man between 18 and 35 years old in good health. The CDR3 runs from the conserved cysteine through the conserved F or W. Each record gives: J gene, clone size, D gene, V gene, CDR3 protein, CDR3 DNA. D genes are given only for firm matches. Clone size is stated in some rows and not others, as once, few, many or a class when expanded.

j_call: TRBJ1-5; clone_size: once; d_call: -; v_call: TRBV6-1; cdr3_aa: CASSDGHWNSNQPQHF; cdr3_nt: TGTGCCAGCAGTGATGGACACTGGAATAGCAATCAGCCCCAGCATTTT
j_call: TRBJ2-5; clone_size: -; d_call: TRBD2; v_call: TRBV11-2; cdr3_aa: CASSLGGGAVETQYF; cdr3_nt: TGTGCCAGCAGCTTAGGCGGGGGGGCCGTGGAGACCCAGTACTTC
j_call: TRBJ1-6; clone_size: -; d_call: TRBD1; v_call: TRBV15; cdr3_aa: CATSRRQGANSPLHF; cdr3_nt: TGTGCCACCAGCAGACGACAGGGGGCAAATTCACCCCTCCACTTT
j_call: TRBJ2-3; clone_size: -; d_call: TRBD2; v_call: TRBV2; cdr3_aa: CASRLLAGGRDTQYF; cdr3_nt: TGTGCCAGCAGGCTACTAGCGGGAGGGAGAGATACGCAGTATTTT
j_call: TRBJ2-7; clone_size: once; d_call: TRBD1; v_call: TRBV4-1; cdr3_aa: CASSHGTGGRYEQYF; cdr3_nt: TGCGCCAGCAGCCACGGGACAGGGGGAAGATACGAGCAGTACTTC
j_call: TRBJ2-2; clone_size: -; d_call: -; v_call: TRBV5-1; cdr3_aa: CATSRGIPNTGELFF; cdr3_nt: TGCGCCACCTCAAGGGGGATACCGAACACCGGGGAGCTGTTTTTT
j_call: TRBJ1-1; clone_size: -; d_call: -; v_call: TRBV5-1; cdr3_aa: CASSDRGAWNTEAFF; cdr3_nt: TGCGCCAGCAGCGATCGGGGGGCGTGGAACACTGAAGCTTTCTTT
j_call: TRBJ1-2; clone_size: -; d_call: TRBD1; v_call: TRBV5-6; cdr3_aa: CASSLERRTGGKFGYTF; cdr3_nt: TGTGCCAGCAGCTTGGAGCGGCGGACAGGGGGCAAGTTTGGCTACACCTTC
j_call: TRBJ2-5; clone_size: -; d_call: -; v_call: TRBV5-1; cdr3_aa: CASSLRQAQETQYF; cdr3_nt: TGCGCCAGCAGCCTCAGACAGGCCCAAGAGACCCAGTACTTC
j_call: TRBJ1-2; clone_size: -; d_call: -; v_call: TRBV7-9; cdr3_aa: CASSLVTPRGVYGYTF; cdr3_nt: TGTGCCAGCAGCTTAGTAACCCCGAGAGGGGTCTATGGCTACACCTTC
j_call: TRBJ2-7; clone_size: once; d_call: -; v_call: TRBV11-2; cdr3_aa: CASSLDWIGTHEQYF; cdr3_nt: TGTGCCAGCAGCTTAGATTGGATTGGTACCCACGAGCAGTACTTC
j_call: TRBJ1-1; clone_size: -; d_call: -; v_call: TRBV18; cdr3_aa: CASSPGGSMNTEAFF; cdr3_nt: TGTGCCAGCTCACCGGGAGGTAGCATGAACACTGAAGCTTTCTTT
j_call: TRBJ1-2; clone_size: -; d_call: TRBD1; v_call: TRBV12-5; cdr3_aa: CASGLGTGDGYGYTF; cdr3_nt: TGTGCTAGTGGTTTGGGGACAGGGGACGGCTATGGCTACACCTTC
j_call: TRBJ2-7; clone_size: once; d_call: TRBD2; v_call: TRBV7-2; cdr3_aa: CASSSSGGPYEQYF; cdr3_nt: TGTGCCAGCAGCTCCTCGGGAGGGCCCTACGAGCAGTACTTC
j_call: TRBJ2-3; clone_size: -; d_call: TRBD1; v_call: TRBV6-1; cdr3_aa: CASSENRGYTDTQYF; cdr3_nt: TGTGCCAGCAGTGAAAACAGGGGATACACAGATACGCAGTATTTT
j_call: TRBJ1-6; clone_size: -; d_call: -; v_call: TRBV5-1; cdr3_aa: CASSSSRVSSSYNSPLHF; cdr3_nt: TGCGCCAGCAGCTCCAGCCGGGTATCCAGCTCCTATAATTCACCCCTCCACTTT
j_call: TRBJ2-4; clone_size: -; d_call: -; v_call: TRBV5-1; cdr3_aa: CASSLETGTKNIQYF; cdr3_nt: TGCGCCAGCAGCTTGGAAACAGGGACCAAAAACATTCAGTACTTC
j_call: TRBJ1-2; clone_size: once; d_call: TRBD1; v_call: TRBV5-4; cdr3_aa: CASSLDRGLSNYGYTF; cdr3_nt: TGTGCCAGCAGCTTGGACAGGGGGCTTTCTAACTATGGCTACACCTTC
j_call: TRBJ1-6; clone_size: -; d_call: -; v_call: TRBV18; cdr3_aa: CASSQQSWDNRSPLHF; cdr3_nt: TGTGCCAGCTCACAACAATCTTGGGACAACAGGTCACCCCTCCACTTT
j_call: TRBJ2-1; clone_size: -; d_call: TRBD2; v_call: TRBV6-1; cdr3_aa: CASSDRAGSGVHEQFF; cdr3_nt: TGTGCCAGCAGTGACCGTGCCGGGAGCGGGGTACATGAGCAGTTCTTC
j_call: TRBJ2-7; clone_size: -; d_call: -; v_call: TRBV4-1; cdr3_aa: CASSQGSSPGRYEQYF; cdr3_nt: TGCGCCAGCAGCCAAGGGAGTAGTCCGGGTAGATACGAGCAGTACTTC
j_call: TRBJ2-3; clone_size: -; d_call: -; v_call: TRBV5-1; cdr3_aa: CASSSIAPGRGDTQYF; cdr3_nt: TGCGCCAGCAGCTCTATAGCGCCCGGGCGCGGAGATACGCAGTATTTT
j_call: TRBJ2-1; clone_size: -; d_call: -; v_call: TRBV28; cdr3_aa: CASLSVNSYNEQFF; cdr3_nt: TGTGCCAGCTTGAGCGTCAACTCCTACAATGAGCAGTTCTTC
j_call: TRBJ2-3; clone_size: -; d_call: -; v_call: TRBV7-9; cdr3_aa: CASSQKSDTQYF; cdr3_nt: TGTGCCAGCAGCCAAAAATCTGATACGCAGTATTTT
j_call: TRBJ1-2; clone_size: -; d_call: TRBD1; v_call: TRBV5-1; cdr3_aa: CASNPGQNYGYTF; cdr3_nt: TGCGCCAGCAACCCGGGACAGAACTATGGCTACACCTTC
j_call: TRBJ2-3; clone_size: -; d_call: TRBD1; v_call: TRBV2; cdr3_aa: CASSTGDTDTQYF; cdr3_nt: TGTGCCAGCTCAACAGGGGACACAGATACGCAGTATTTT
j_call: TRBJ1-5; clone_size: -; d_call: -; v_call: TRBV27; cdr3_aa: CASRPPGSNQPQHF; cdr3_nt: TGTGCCAGCAGGCCTCCAGGGAGCAATCAGCCCCAGCATTTT
j_call: TRBJ2-2; clone_size: -; d_call: TRBD2; v_call: TRBV30; cdr3_aa: CAWERGALANTGELFF; cdr3_nt: TGTGCCTGGGAGCGGGGGGCTCTCGCGAACACCGGGGAGCTGTTTTTT
j_call: TRBJ1-1; clone_size: -; d_call: -; v_call: TRBV7-8; cdr3_aa: CASSLAPPEMNTEAFF; cdr3_nt: TGTGCCAGCAGCTTAGCCCCTCCAGAAATGAACACTGAAGCTTTCTTT
j_call: TRBJ2-1; clone_size: once; d_call: TRBD1; v_call: TRBV6-5; cdr3_aa: CASGGRQGSTQFF; cdr3_nt: TGTGCCAGCGGCGGACGACAGGGGTCGACTCAGTTCTTC
j_call: TRBJ1-6; clone_size: -; d_call: TRBD1; v_call: TRBV2; cdr3_aa: CASSRDRGSYNSPLHF; cdr3_nt: TGTGCCAGCAGCCGGGACAGGGGGTCCTATAATTCACCCCTCCACTTT
j_call: TRBJ1-2; clone_size: -; d_call: -; v_call: TRBV12-5; cdr3_aa: CASGLSGRNYGYTF; cdr3_nt: TGTGCTAGTGGTTTATCCGGACGGAACTATGGCTACACCTTC
j_call: TRBJ1-2; clone_size: -; d_call: -; v_call: TRBV5-6; cdr3_aa: CASSLDPEYYGYTF; cdr3_nt: TGTGCCAGCAGCTTGGATCCGGAGTACTATGGCTACACCTTC
j_call: TRBJ1-2; clone_size: once; d_call: TRBD1; v_call: TRBV5-4; cdr3_aa: CASSFWTGGEGYTF; cdr3_nt: TGTGCCAGCAGCTTTTGGACAGGGGGCGAGGGCTACACCTTC
j_call: TRBJ2-7; clone_size: -; d_call: TRBD1; v_call: TRBV6-6; cdr3_aa: CASSYDDRGPYEQYF; cdr3_nt: TGTGCCAGCAGTTACGATGACAGGGGTCCCTACGAGCAGTACTTC
j_call: TRBJ2-7; clone_size: -; d_call: -; v_call: TRBV4-3; cdr3_aa: CASSQDRGGDRHYEQYF; cdr3_nt: TGCGCCAGCAGCCAAGATAGGGGCGGGGACCGACACTACGAGCAGTACTTC
j_call: TRBJ2-3; clone_size: -; d_call: -; v_call: TRBV5-4; cdr3_aa: CASSLPSPDTQYF; cdr3_nt: TGTGCCAGCAGCCTCCCTTCCCCAGATACGCAGTATTTT
j_call: TRBJ2-5; clone_size: -; d_call: TRBD2; v_call: TRBV18; cdr3_aa: CASSPGTSQKETQYF; cdr3_nt: TGTGCCAGCTCACCAGGGACTAGTCAGAAGGAGACCCAGTACTTC
j_call: TRBJ1-5; clone_size: once; d_call: TRBD1; v_call: TRBV2; cdr3_aa: CASSLDGTGGNQPQHF; cdr3_nt: TGTGCCAGCAGCCTAGACGGGACAGGGGGCAATCAGCCCCAGCATTTT